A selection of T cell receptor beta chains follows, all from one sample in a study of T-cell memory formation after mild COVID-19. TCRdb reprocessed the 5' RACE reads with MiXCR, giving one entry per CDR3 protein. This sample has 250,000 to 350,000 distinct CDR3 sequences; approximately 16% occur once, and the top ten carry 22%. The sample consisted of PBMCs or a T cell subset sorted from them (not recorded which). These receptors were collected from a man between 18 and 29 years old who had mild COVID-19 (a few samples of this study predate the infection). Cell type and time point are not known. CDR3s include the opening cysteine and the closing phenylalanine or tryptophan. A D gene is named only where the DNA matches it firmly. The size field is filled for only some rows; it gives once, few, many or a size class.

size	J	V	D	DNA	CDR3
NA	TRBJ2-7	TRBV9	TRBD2	TGTGCCAGCAGCAAAACTAGCGGAAGCTCCTACGAGCAGTACTTC	CASSKTSGSSYEQYF
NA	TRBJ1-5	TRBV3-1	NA	TGTGCCAGCAGCCAAGATGGTCCGGGCAGCAAAAATCAGCCCCAGCATTTT	CASSQDGPGSKNQPQHF
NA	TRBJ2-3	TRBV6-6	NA	TGTGCCAGCGGAACCACCAACACAGATACGCAGTATTTT	CASGTTNTDTQYF
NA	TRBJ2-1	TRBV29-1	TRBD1	TGCAGCGCTGGACAGGGCTCCTACAATGAGCAGTTCTTC	CSAGQGSYNEQFF
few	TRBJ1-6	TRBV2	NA	TGTGCCACCTCGGGACGCAGATATAATTCACCCCTCCACTTT	CATSGRRYNSPLHF
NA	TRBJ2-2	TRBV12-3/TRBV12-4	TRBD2	TGTGCCAGCAGCTCACTAGCGGGGGCCACGGGGGAGCTGTTTTTT	CASSSLAGATGELFF
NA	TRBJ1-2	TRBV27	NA	TGTGCCAGCAGTTCCGACCAGGGCTTCTATGGCTACACCTTC	CASSSDQGFYGYTF
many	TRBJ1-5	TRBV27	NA	TGTGCCAGCAGTTGGGGGGGAGGCAATCAGCCCCAGCATTTT	CASSWGGGNQPQHF
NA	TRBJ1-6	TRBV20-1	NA	TGCAGTGCTAGAGACCGGGGAGTAGATTCACCCCTCCACTTT	CSARDRGVDSPLHF
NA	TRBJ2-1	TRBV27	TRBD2	TGTGCCAGCAGTAAGCGGGGGGGGGCCTACAATGAGCAGTTCTTC	CASSKRGGAYNEQFF
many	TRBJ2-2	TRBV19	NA	TGTGCCAGTATGGCCCTAGGCGTTAACACCGGGGAGCTGTTTTTT	CASMALGVNTGELFF
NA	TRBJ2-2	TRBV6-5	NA	TGTGCCAGCAGTTACTTCGGTACTGGGGCGAACACCGGGGAGCTGTTTTTT	CASSYFGTGANTGELFF
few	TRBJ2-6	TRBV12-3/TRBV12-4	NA	TGTGCCAGCAGTTTTTATCCGTCTGGAGCCAACGTCCTGACTTTC	CASSFYPSGANVLTF
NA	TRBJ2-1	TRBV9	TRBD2	TGTGCCAGCAGCGGGCGAGCGGGGGGCTCCTACAATGAGCAGTTCTTC	CASSGRAGGSYNEQFF
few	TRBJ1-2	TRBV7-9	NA	TGTGCCAGCAGCTTGATCATGACGAAATCCTATGGCTACACCTTC	CASSLIMTKSYGYTF
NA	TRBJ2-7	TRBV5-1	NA	TGCGCCAGCAGCTTGGCCGGTCAGGGGTTTTACGAGCAGTACTTC	CASSLAGQGFYEQYF
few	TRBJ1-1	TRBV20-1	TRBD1	TGCAGTGCTAGTCGAACCACAGGGGGAGACACTGAAGCTTTCTTT	CSASRTTGGDTEAFF
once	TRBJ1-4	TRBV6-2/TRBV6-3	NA	TGTGCCAGCCCCACGTTTGAAAAACTGTTTTTT	CASPTFEKLFF
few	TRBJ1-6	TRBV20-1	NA	TGCAGTGCTAGCGACCCTAAGAACAGCGTAAATTCACCCCTCCACTTT	CSASDPKNSVNSPLHF
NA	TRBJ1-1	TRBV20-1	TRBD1	TGCAGTGCTAGAGAGGGGGACAGCTGGGGCACTGAAGCTTTCTTT	CSAREGDSWGTEAFF
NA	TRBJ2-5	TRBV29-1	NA	TGCAGCGTTGAGGGGCAGGGTTCTGATTTGGAGACCCAGTACTTC	CSVEGQGSDLETQYF
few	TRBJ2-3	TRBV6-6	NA	TGTGCCGCGCGGACGGCTAGCACAGATACGCAGTATTTT	CAARTASTDTQYF
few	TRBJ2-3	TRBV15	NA	TGTGCCACCAGCAGAGGCCGGGGTAGCACAGATACGCAGTATTTT	CATSRGRGSTDTQYF
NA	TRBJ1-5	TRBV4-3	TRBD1	TGCGCCAGCAGCCAAGATATGGGCACAGGGGGCAGCGATCAGCCCCAGCATTTT	CASSQDMGTGGSDQPQHF
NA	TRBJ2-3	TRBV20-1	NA	TGCAGTGCTCCAGGGAATTCGGATACGCAGTATTTT	CSAPGNSDTQYF
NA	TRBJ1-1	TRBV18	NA	TGTGCCAGCTCACCAAGTCGCAGGGGAAACACTGAAGCTTTCTTT	CASSPSRRGNTEAFF
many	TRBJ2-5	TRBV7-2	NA	TGTGCCAGCAGCCCCAAATTGATGACCCAGTACTTC	CASSPKLMTQYF
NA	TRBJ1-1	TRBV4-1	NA	TGCGCCAGCAGCCAGCCCTATCAGGGACTGAACACTGAAGCTTTCTTT	CASSQPYQGLNTEAFF
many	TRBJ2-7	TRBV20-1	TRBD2	TGCAGTGCTAGAAGACTAGCGGGGGGCTACGAGCAGTACTTC	CSARRLAGGYEQYF
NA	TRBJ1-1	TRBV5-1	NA	TGCGCCAGCAGCAGGGGAGAGGACACTGAAGCTTTCTTT	CASSRGEDTEAFF
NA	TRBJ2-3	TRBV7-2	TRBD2	TGTGCCAGCAGTAGCGGGGGGTTCGGAGATACGCAGTATTTT	CASSSGGFGDTQYF
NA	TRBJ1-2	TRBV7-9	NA	TGTGCCAGCAGCAGAACCGGGACGGAGGGAGGCTACACCTTC	CASSRTGTEGGYTF
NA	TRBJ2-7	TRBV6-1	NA	TGTGCCAGCGAGGGCAACCACTACGAGCAGTACTTC	CASEGNHYEQYF
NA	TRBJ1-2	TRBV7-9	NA	TGTGCCAGCAGCCCCACCCAGGCTAACTATGGCTACACCTTC	CASSPTQANYGYTF